This TCR beta chain was observed in a study of blood T cells in healthy people across ages (dated by TCRdb to 2015 to 2017). Concerning the study at large: In model experiments, roughly one uniquely barcoded TCR beta cDNA molecule per two T cells was captured by template switching. The study measured age-related changes in TCR beta repertoire diversity using deep sequencing normalized with unique cDNA molecular identifiers. The donors were divided into four age groups: young (average around 17 years), middle-aged (approximately 42), aged (roughly 60) and long-lived (roughly 86). To avoid experimental bias, donors of different ages were spread randomly across the sequencing lanes. Two additional independent replicas of 1 million unique cDNA reads from the same blood draw were analyzed for two donors (one aged 18 to 30 and one aged 80 or older).

Receptor amplification or capture employed 5' RACE. TCRdb records Illumina HiSeq 2500 as the sequencer. A second PCR of 7 to 11 cycles was run with a J-beta primer mix and a sample-barcoded 5' primer. A unique molecular identifier was introduced onto each TCR beta cDNA molecule by a template-switch 5' adaptor carrying 12 random nucleotides. Each sample yielded at least 3 million CDR3-containing paired-end reads. First-strand cDNA was synthesized from all RNA with the Mint cDNA synthesis kit, primed by a TRBC-specific oligonucleotide. All cDNA was treated with uracil-DNA glycosylase and then went through a first 18-cycle PCR with the universal primers M1SS and BC2_uni_R. From the authors' description of their analysis: Each sample was normalized by randomly selecting 1 million high-quality reads, each carrying a distinct molecular identifier. Instead of being binned into consensus sequences, reads with shared molecular identifiers were discarded. CDR3 identification, clonotype clustering and error correction used MiTCR with a Q25 quality threshold and the strictest error-elimination algorithm. A nonparametric unseen species model with Euler transformation was used to estimate lower-bound total TCR beta diversity. TCRdb itself trimmed the public reads at Q25 with fastp, ran MiXCR and retained productive beta chains. All rows with the same CDR3 protein become a single entry with the most common DNA and genes. The authors' filters were not applied to this entry. Recorded for this sample are 600,000 to 1,000,000 distinct CDR3 sequences; 55% to 75% of them occurred a single time. About 20% of the sample lies in the top ten.

From the cysteine through the phenylalanine, the CDR3 covers 14 amino acids. The retained sequence is limited to the CDR3, 42 bases, with the frame set at the first base. From a lookup of the germline V gene, CDR1 and CDR2 are MDHEN and SYDVKM. Trimming at the junction amounts to 7 bases on V and 7 bases on J, and the germline ends lie 19 bases apart. Donors were 40 or so systemically healthy Caucasian individuals from Russia aged roughly 6 to 90 years. Approximately 9.3 milliliters of peripheral blood were drawn from each donor into EDTA-treated Vacutainer tubes. Ficoll-Paque density-gradient centrifugation was used to isolate PBMCs, with at least 6.5 million obtained per sample. Total RNA, at least 6 micrograms per sample, was extracted from PBMCs with Trizol reagent. For every donor, an aliquot of PBMCs went through flow cytometry to measure the percentages of naive CD45RAhigh/CD27high T cells.

What the study reported, not specific to this receptor: Because donor CMV infection status was unknown, age-related changes in expanded clonotypes were potentially confounded. Observed TCR beta diversity per million T cells fell roughly linearly with age, and a significant reduction was already apparent by age roughly 40. Bulk unsorted PBMC profiling prevented conclusive comparison of naive and antigen-experienced compartments. Compared with the aged group, more naive CD4+ T cells, fewer expanded clones and increased TCR diversity were shown by the long-lived group, suggesting age selection. Total diversity estimates from one million sequenced T cells were considered lower bounds and underestimates. There was a strong correlation between observed TCR beta diversity and the percentage of naive T cells measured by flow cytometry.

About this clonotype itself: Its antigen is not yet known. No base quality information exists; no much larger clone differs at one position.

Rearrangement joined TRBV28 to TRBJ2-5; possibly the D gene is TRBD1, per 6 matching bases. This TCR was recovered from a man aged 25-45 years in good health. The sequencing input was blood. The DNA sequence is as follows: TGTGCCAGCAACCCGGACAGCGCCCGTGGGACCCAGTACTTC. This sequence encodes CASNPDSARGTQYF.